A single sample gave rise to the 10 T cell receptor beta chains below, sequenced in a study of Ad26.COV2.S vaccination and SARS-CoV-2 variants. Treatment meaning: about 20 received Ad26.COV2.S at low or high dose, single or two shots; several received placebo; per-sample allocation not given. Specimens were obtained on day 63 following the first vaccine or placebo injection. Sequencing was performed with immunoSEQ multiplex PCR; in TCRdb, only in-frame clones are kept and a portion is missing. This table holds around 450,000 clones, roughly 89% found once. The specimen comprised peripheral blood, sampled in a trial of Ad26.COV2.S vaccine versus placebo. The receptors were gathered from a person between 18 and 60 years old who received the Ad26.COV2.S COVID-19 vaccine or a placebo.

The V call is TRBV19, the J call TRBJ2-2; weak D call: TRBD1 (6 bases). This CDR3 comprises 17 residues. CDR1 is LNHDA, CDR2 SQIVND, per germline (reference sequence). Deletions cut 0 bases from V and 6 bases from J, with 17 bases between. In nucleotides, the CDR3 is TGTGCCAGTAGTATAGATCCGATCGCCAACAGGGCCGGGGAGCTGTTTTTT. It encodes CASSIDPIANRAGELFF.

The chain combines TRBV7-9 with TRBJ2-1, with 12 bases fitting TRBD2. CDR1 is SEHNR and CDR2 is FQNEAQ in the germline V gene (reference sequence). This CDR3 is built from 13 residues. V was clipped by 6 bases and J by 12 bases; unmatched bases: 6. CDR3 DNA sequence: TGTGCCAGCAGACGACTAGCGGGAGAATCGCAGTTCTTC. Its protein product is CASRRLAGESQFF.

The V gene is TRBV9, the J gene TRBJ2-1, with unresolved D. The CDR3 has 14 residues. V lost 1 base, J lost 7 bases, and 12 bases lay in between. Germline CDR1 SGDLS, CDR2 YYNGEE. Here the CDR3 DNA reads TGTGCCAGCAGCGTAAGTCCGGGCCAAAATGAGCAGTTCTTC. The encoded protein is CASSVSPGQNEQFF. Based on the CDR3 plus reference TRBV9 and TRBJ2-1, the full variable domain is DSGVTQTPKHLITATGQRVTLRCSPRSGDLSVYWYQQSLDQGLQFLIQYYNGEERAKGNILERFSAQQFPDLHSELNLSSLELGDSALYFCASSVSPGQNEQFFGPGTRLTVL.

J is TRBJ2-1 and V is TRBV10-3; the match to TRBD1 covers 10 bases. Per the germline V gene, CDR1 is ENHRY and CDR2 is SYGVKD. The V gene end was trimmed by 2 bases and the J gene end by 6 bases; junction bases not matched to a gene: 7. The CDR3 is made up of 16 amino acids. The CDR3 coding sequence is TGTGCCATCAGTGAGGGTGACAGGGGGCGCCCCAATGAGCAGTTCTTC. Translation gives CAISEGDRGRPNEQFF.

J is TRBJ2-2 and V is TRBV12-1; TRBD2, the table's D call, lacks a check against the DNA. TRBV12-1 is a listed pseudogene. CDR3 length equals 16 residues. CDR3 DNA: TGTGCCAGCAGCTCGCTAGCGGGAGTGGTCACCGGGGAGCTGTTTTTT. Translated, it gives CASSSLAGVVTGELFF.

This clone was detected only once. The rearrangement links TRBV3-1 (or the pseudogene TRBV3-2) to TRBJ1-1; TRBD1 is a possible D gene (5 bases). The CDR3 runs 13 residues. V was clipped by 5 bases and J by 11 bases, with 18 bases between them. The germline V gene has CDR1 LGHDT and CDR2 YNNKEL (reference sequence). The CDR3 nucleotides are TGTGCCAGCAGCGCAGGGAGGATACTGAACGCTTTCTTT. This translates into CASSAGRILNAFF.

The V call is TRBV7-8, the J call TRBJ2-3, with 8 bases aligning to TRBD1. The CDR3 has 15 amino acids. CDR1 and CDR2 from the germline V gene are SGHVS and FQNEAQ. Unmatched junction bases numbered 6, after V lost 5 bases and J lost 2 bases. Written as DNA, the CDR3 is TGTGCCAGCAGCCACCGACAGGGGCCCACAGATACGCAGTATTTT. Protein sequence: CASSHRQGPTDTQYF.

V and J are TRBV10-3 and TRBJ2-7, with D unclear. In germline, CDR1 is ENHRY, CDR2 SYGVKD. V shed 11 bases and J shed 7 bases, with 18 bases lying between them. There are 12 residues in the CDR3. CDR3 in DNA: TGTGCCTTAGAGACCGAAGCCGGGGAGCAGTACTTC. Protein sequence: CALETEAGEQYF.

The chain is built from TRBV4-3 and TRBJ2-3; 7 positions agree with TRBD2. With V trimmed by 4 bases and J by 4 bases, 5 bases remained unmatched. The CDR3 has 14 amino acids. CDR1 and CDR2 (germline): LGHNA, YSLEER. CDR3 region: CASSPRGVADTQYF. The CDR3 bases are TGCGCCAGCAGCCCCCGGGGGGTTGCAGATACGCAGTATTTT.

CDR3 DNA sequence: TGCGCCAGCAGCTTGTACGGGACTAGCGGTCCTGCCAACGAGCAGTACTTC. It specifies CASSLYGTSGPANEQYF. The chain uses TRBV5-1 and TRBJ2-7; 11 bases agree with TRBD2. This CDR3 has 17 amino acids. The V gene end was trimmed by 1 base and the J gene end by 5 bases; junction bases not matched to a gene: 11. CDR1 SGHRS and CDR2 YFSETQ come from the germline V gene.